This T cell receptor (beta chain) was sequenced during a study of blood T cells in healthy people across ages (dated by TCRdb to between 2014 and 2017). Broadly, across the study: In model experiments, template switching captured roughly one uniquely barcoded TCR beta cDNA molecule for every two T cells. The study measured age-related changes in TCR beta repertoire diversity using deep sequencing normalized with unique cDNA molecular identifiers. The donors were split into four age groups: young (average about 16 years), middle-aged (around 40), aged (62) and long-lived (about 82). To avoid experimental bias, donors of different ages were spread randomly across the sequencing lanes. Using the same blood draw, the study looked at two additional independent replicas of 1 million unique cDNA reads for two donors, one aged 18 to 30 and the other aged 80 or older.

Sequences SNHLY (CDR1) and FYNNEI (CDR2) are obtained from the germline V gene. Spanning cysteine to phenylalanine, the CDR3 consists of 14 amino acids. The retained sequence is limited to the CDR3, 42 bases, with the frame set at the first base. Findings and caveats that apply to the study as a whole: Compared with the aged group, the long-lived group had more naive CD4+ T cells, fewer expanded clones and increased TCR diversity, a pattern suggesting age selection. Observed TCR beta diversity per million T cells fell roughly linearly with age, and a significant reduction was already apparent by age around 40. A strong correlation was found between observed TCR beta diversity and the percentage of naive T cells measured by flow cytometry. Because the CMV infection status of the donors was unknown, age-related changes in expanded clonotypes may potentially have been confounded. Estimates of total diversity from one million sequenced T cells were regarded as lower bounds and underestimates. Because profiling used bulk unsorted PBMCs, naive and antigen-experienced compartments could not be compared conclusively.

Receptor amplification or capture employed 5' RACE. The listed sequencing device is Illumina HiSeq 2500. The second PCR ran for roughly 6 to 11 cycles and used a J-beta primer mix along with a sample-barcoded 5' primer. A template-switch 5' adaptor carrying 12 random nucleotides introduced a unique molecular identifier onto each TCR beta cDNA molecule. Each sample yielded at least 3 million CDR3-containing paired-end reads. The Mint cDNA synthesis kit, primed by a TRBC-specific oligonucleotide, was used to synthesize first-strand cDNA from all RNA. After uracil-DNA glycosylase treatment, a first 18-cycle PCR used universal primers M1SS and BC2_uni_R on all cDNA. In the paper's pipeline: For normalization, 1 million high-quality reads, each with a distinct molecular identifier, were randomly selected from each sample. Instead of being binned into consensus sequences, reads that shared molecular identifiers were thrown out. MiTCR, run with a Q25 quality threshold and the strictest error-elimination algorithm, handled CDR3 identification, clonotype clustering and error correction. A nonparametric unseen species model using Euler transformation provided a lower-bound estimate of total TCR beta diversity. TCRdb took the public reads, trimmed them with fastp at Q25, ran MiXCR for clone calling and kept in-frame beta chains. Rows matching on CDR3 protein sequence are summarized as one entry with the most common DNA and genes. TCRdb, not the authors, supplied the V and J calls. The sample table holds 1.2 million to 1.5 million distinct CDR3 sequences, of which approximately 59% were seen once. Of the sample, over 5% falls within the top ten clones.

Systemically healthy Caucasian individuals from Russia, 39 in total and aged about 6 to 95 years, were included as donors. Ten milliliters of peripheral blood were drawn from each donor into EDTA-treated Vacutainer tubes. Ficoll-Paque density-gradient centrifugation was used to isolate PBMCs, with at least 7 million per sample. Trizol reagent was used to extract total RNA from the PBMCs, yielding at least 5 micrograms per sample. For every donor, an aliquot of PBMCs went through flow cytometry to measure the percentages of naive CD45RAhigh/CD27high T cells. On this clonotype itself: No cognate antigen has been identified for it. No base quality values were provided; no much bigger clone lies one nucleotide off.

Sequenced material: blood. This receptor was taken from a man aged 18 to 29 in good health. The chain is encoded by TRBV2 joined to TRBJ2-4; tentative D gene TRBD1, with 6 bases matching. The DNA matches TRBJ2-7 better at its end, which makes the J call doubtful. The DNA sequence follows: TGTGCCAGCAAGGGGACAATCAGGGATTCCGAGCAGTACTTC. Protein translation: CASKGTIRDSEQYF.